The entry below gives a single TCR beta chain sequence along with its context. Its antigen is not known. The data were taken from a study of PD-1 blockade in classical Hodgkin lymphoma. Study overall: Intravenous infusions of nivolumab 3 mg/kg reached patients every 2 weeks. Regarding the study as a whole: As was reported, newly diagnosed patients showed lower baseline TCR diversity than healthy donors did. Possible causes of repertoire differences, disease activity or prior therapy, remain undefined.

The protocol was immunoSEQ multiplex PCR, while the TCRdb copy is restricted to in-frame clones and leaves out a portion. The profile covers almost 95,000 clones, with 75% to 85% appearing a single time and over 15% taken by the ten largest. As for time point: cycle 4 day 1 (C4D1), after about 6 weeks of nivolumab. Every patient experienced relapse after autologous stem cell transplantation, and brentuximab vedotin exposure varied. CDR3 length: 16 amino acids. V shed 2 bases and J shed 6 bases, with 20 bases lying between them. The germline CDR1 and CDR2 sequences are SGDLS and YYNGEE. This receptor was identified in a human donor with classical Hodgkin lymphoma. This rearrangement joins TRBV9 to TRBJ1-2; a weak D match, TRBD1 (5 bases). The sequencing used peripheral blood mononuclear cells (PBMCs), collected before the fourth cycle of nivolumab. CDR3 nucleotide sequence: TGTGCCAGCAGCGTTGGCGGGGGTTCGAGGAACGATGGCTACACCTTC. Amino acid sequence: CASSVGGGSRNDGYTF.